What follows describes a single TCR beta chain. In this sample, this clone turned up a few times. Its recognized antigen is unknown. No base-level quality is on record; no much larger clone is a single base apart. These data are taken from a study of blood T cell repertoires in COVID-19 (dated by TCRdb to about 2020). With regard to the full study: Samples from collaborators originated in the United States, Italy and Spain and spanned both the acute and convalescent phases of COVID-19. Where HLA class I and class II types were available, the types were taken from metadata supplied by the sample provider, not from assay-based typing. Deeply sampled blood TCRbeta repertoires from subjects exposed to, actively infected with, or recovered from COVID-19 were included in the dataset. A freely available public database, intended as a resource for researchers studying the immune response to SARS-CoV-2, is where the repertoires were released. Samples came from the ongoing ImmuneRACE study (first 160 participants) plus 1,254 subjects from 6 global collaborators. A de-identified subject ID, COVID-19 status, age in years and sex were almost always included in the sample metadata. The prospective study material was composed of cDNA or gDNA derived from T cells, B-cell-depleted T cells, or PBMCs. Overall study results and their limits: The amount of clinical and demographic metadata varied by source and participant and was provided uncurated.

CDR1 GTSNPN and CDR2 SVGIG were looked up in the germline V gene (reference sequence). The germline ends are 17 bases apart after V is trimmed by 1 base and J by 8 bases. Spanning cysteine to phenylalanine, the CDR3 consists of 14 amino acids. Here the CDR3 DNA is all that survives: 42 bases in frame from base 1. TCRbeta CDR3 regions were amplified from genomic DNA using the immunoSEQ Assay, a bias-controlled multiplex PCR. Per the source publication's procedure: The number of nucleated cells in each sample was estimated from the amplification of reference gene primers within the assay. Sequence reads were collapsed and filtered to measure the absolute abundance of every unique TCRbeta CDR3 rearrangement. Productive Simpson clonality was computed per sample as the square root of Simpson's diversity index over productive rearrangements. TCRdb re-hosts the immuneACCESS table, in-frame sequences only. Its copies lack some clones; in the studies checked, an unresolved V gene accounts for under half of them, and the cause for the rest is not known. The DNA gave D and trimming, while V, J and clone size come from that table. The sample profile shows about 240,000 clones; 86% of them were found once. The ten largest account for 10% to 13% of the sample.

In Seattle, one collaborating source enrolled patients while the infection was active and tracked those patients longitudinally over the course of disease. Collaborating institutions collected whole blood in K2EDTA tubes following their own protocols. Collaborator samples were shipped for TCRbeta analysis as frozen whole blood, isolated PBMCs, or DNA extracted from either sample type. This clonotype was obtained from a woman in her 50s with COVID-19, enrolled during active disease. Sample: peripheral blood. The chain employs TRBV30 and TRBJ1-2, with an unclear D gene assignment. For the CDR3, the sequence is CAWSDNHWTGGYTF. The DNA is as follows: TGTGCCTGGAGTGACAACCATTGGACGGGGGGCTACACCTTC.